A single sample gave rise to the 14 T cell receptor beta chains below, sequenced in a study of Ad26.COV2.S vaccination and SARS-CoV-2 variants. TCRdb's table, derived via immunoSEQ multiplex PCR, lists solely in-frame clones and lacks some. This sample has fewer than 500,000 clones, with roughly 87% found just once. Treatment noted: 15 to 20 received Ad26.COV2.S at low or high dose, single or two shots; about 5 received placebo; per-sample allocation not given. The samples were gathered on day 63 after the first injection of vaccine or placebo. The material sequenced was peripheral blood, taken in a trial of Ad26.COV2.S vaccine versus placebo. These TCRs come from a person between 18 and 60 years old who received the Ad26.COV2.S COVID-19 vaccine or a placebo.

This clone occurred once. The rearrangement links TRBV3-1 (or the pseudogene TRBV3-2) to TRBJ1-6; D ambiguous. With 6 bases removed from V and 7 bases from J, the gap between germline ends came to 13 bases. Per germline, CDR1 LGHDT and CDR2 YNNKEL (reference sequence). This CDR3 is 14 amino acids long. Here the CDR3 DNA reads TGTGCCAGCAGTTTCGGAACCGAAAATTCACCCCTCCACTTT. Its protein is CASSFGTENSPLHF.

The chain couples TRBV7-9 to TRBJ2-5; tentatively, D is TRBD1 or TRBD2 (5 bases each). V lost 7 bases and J 1 base, leaving 13 bases between the germline ends. The CDR3 runs 14 residues. CDR1 SEHNR and CDR2 FQNEAQ come from the germline V gene (reference sequence). Written as DNA, the CDR3 is TGTGCCAGCACCGCGGTTGGGACCCAAGAGACCCAGTACTTC. Protein sequence: CASTAVGTQETQYF. Combining the CDR3 with reference TRBV7-9 and TRBJ2-5 gives the whole variable domain DTGVSQNPRHKITKRGQNVTFRCDPISEHNRLYWYRQTLGQGPEFLTYFQNEAQLEKSRLLSDRFSAERPKGSFSTLEIQRTEQGDSAMYLCASTAVGTQETQYFGPGTRLLVL.

The rearrangement links TRBV7-2 to TRBJ2-2; D not certain. From germline, CDR1 is SGHTA and CDR2 FQGNSA. V was clipped by 5 bases and J by 7 bases, with 17 bases between them. The CDR3 totals 15 residues. CDR3 sequence reads: CASSPPKTLGGELFF. Written as DNA, the CDR3 is TGTGCCAGCAGCCCCCCGAAGACCCTCGGCGGGGAGCTGTTTTTT.

In its sample, this clone was seen a few times. The sample contains more than one DNA sequence encoding this CDR3. J is TRBJ2-2 and V is TRBV4-2; D perhaps matches TRBD2 (6 bases). V dropped 0 bases and J dropped 6 bases, with 8 bases sitting between them. CDR3 size: 14 residues. The germline V gene has CDR1 LGHNA and CDR2 YNFKEQ. CDR3 nucleotides: TGTGCCAGCAGCCAAGATTCGGGGGCCGGGGAGCTGTTTTTT. Translation: CASSQDSGAGELFF.

The rearrangement joins TRBV3-1 (or the pseudogene TRBV3-2) to TRBJ1-1; D unresolved. The CDR3 extends over 11 amino acids. Germline CDR1 is LGHDT and CDR2 is YNNKEL (reference sequence). V dropped 8 bases and J dropped 8 bases, with 12 bases sitting between them. The CDR3 sequence is CASYKVAEAFF. For the CDR3, the DNA is TGTGCCAGCTACAAGGTGGCGGAAGCTTTCTTT.

V is TRBV9 and J is TRBJ1-6; the D gene is possibly TRBD1 (5 bases). V was shortened by 3 bases and J by 5 bases, with 12 bases between the two germline ends. This CDR3 has 15 amino acids. Germline loops: CDR1 SGDLS, CDR2 YYNGEE. The CDR3 sequence is CASSEGPGNNSPLHF. In nucleotides, the CDR3 is TGTGCCAGCAGCGAGGGGCCGGGGAATAATTCACCCCTCCACTTT.

To note about this clone: Different DNA sequences within this sample yield the same CDR3. The chain links TRBV7-3 to TRBJ2-3; D not certain. The CDR3 covers 13 residues. Germline V gives CDR1 SGHTA, CDR2 FQGTGA. V dropped 5 bases and J dropped 3 bases, with 9 bases sitting between them. The CDR3 region is CASSPSGTDTQYF. The CDR3 coding sequence is TGTGCCAGCAGCCCATCCGGGACAGATACGCAGTATTTT.

The chain uses TRBV24-1 and TRBJ1-1; TRBD1 aligns across 7 bases. The V gene's germline CDR1 is KGHDR and CDR2 SFDVKD. The CDR3 covers 13 residues. The ends lost 10 bases at V and 0 bases at J; junction bases unmatched: 4. CDR3 sequence reads: CATRGRMNTEAFF. In nucleotides, the CDR3 is TGTGCCACTAGGGGGCGGATGAACACTGAAGCTTTCTTT.

This chain links TRBV2 with TRBJ2-1, with unresolved D. The length of the CDR3 is 13 residues. Per germline, CDR1 SNHLY and CDR2 FYNNEI. V lost 4 bases and J 7 bases, leaving 11 bases between the germline ends. The CDR3 DNA is TGTGCCAGCAGTGTTCGGAGTATGAATGAGCAGTTCTTC. Protein product: CASSVRSMNEQFF. The whole variable domain, remainder taken from reference TRBV2 and TRBJ2-1, is EPEVTQTPSHQVTQMGQEVILRCVPISNHLYFYWYRQILGQKVEFLVSFYNNEISEKSEIFDDQFSVERPDGSNFTLKIRSTKLEDSAMYFCASSVRSMNEQFFGPGTRLTVL.

This clone was seen only a few times. The chain's CDR3 is CASSMGIPYEQYF. Written as DNA, the CDR3 is TGTGCCAGTAGTATGGGTATTCCCTACGAGCAGTACTTC. The chain is built from TRBV19 and TRBJ2-7; D remains ambiguous. Germline values: CDR1 LNHDA, CDR2 SQIVND (reference sequence). V gave up 3 bases and J gave up 2 bases, with 8 bases separating them. The CDR3 covers 13 residues.

In nucleotides, the CDR3 is TGCGCCAGCAGCTTGCGGGACAGGGGCTCAAATGAGCAGTTCTTC. The encoded protein is CASSLRDRGSNEQFF. The chain recombines TRBV5-1 with TRBJ2-1; 10 bases map to TRBD1. Trimming cost V 1 base and J 7 bases; bases outside gene matches: 5. The CDR3 consists of 15 residues. Germline CDR1 and CDR2: SGHRS and YFSETQ. Combining the CDR3 with reference TRBV5-1 and TRBJ2-1 gives the whole variable domain KAGVTQTPRYLIKTRGQQVTLSCSPISGHRSVSWYQQTPGQGLQFLFEYFSETQRNKGNFPGRFSGRQFSNSRSEMNVSTLELGDSALYLCASSLRDRGSNEQFFGPGTRLTVL.

This clone was seen just once. The chain has TRBV5-1 and TRBJ2-5, with D possibly being TRBD1 (5 bases). Germline V gene lookup returns CDR1 SGHRS and CDR2 YFSETQ. The CDR3 length is 12 residues. The germline V and J ends were trimmed by 0 bases and 5 bases, with 5 bases remaining between them. The CDR3 spells CASSLAGETQYF. CDR3 DNA sequence: TGCGCCAGCAGCTTGGCAGGGGAGACCCAGTACTTC.

Only a few counts were recorded for this clone. The chain carries TRBV7-2 and TRBJ2-7; D could derive from TRBD1 or TRBD2 (5 bases each). The CDR3 sequence is 12 residues long. The germline V gene encodes CDR1 SGHTA and CDR2 FQGNSA. The V end lost 4 bases, the J end lost 4 bases, and 8 bases lay between the germline ends. The CDR3 region is CASSSEGYEQYF. CDR3 in DNA: TGTGCCAGCAGCTCCGAGGGGTACGAGCAGTACTTC.

This chain joins TRBV9 and TRBJ2-7; no clear D gene. The V end was cut by 1 base, the J end by 5 bases, with 10 bases between. This CDR3 comprises 13 residues. The germline V gene has CDR1 SGDLS and CDR2 YYNGEE. As DNA, the CDR3 is TGTGCCAGCAGCGTACAAATCTCGGACGAGCAGTACTTC. It encodes CASSVQISDEQYF.